The 8 T cell receptor beta chains below all came from one sample that was sequenced in a study of T cell repertoires in cytomegalovirus infection. A single record per CDR3 protein comes from TCRdb applying MiXCR to the reads. The sample has about 69,000 distinct CDR3 sequences; 25% to 30% are singletons. No antigens are known for them. The material sequenced was CD8+ T cells from cultured PBMCs, taken from culture after CMV antigen stimulation. These receptors originate from a human donor in good health (CMV status not recorded). Some clones in this sample may be carry-over from other donors' samples.

This clonotype was picked up many times. The chain combines TRBV27 with TRBJ2-5; unclear D gene. V lost 6 bases, J lost 6 bases, and 14 bases lay in between. Germline values: CDR1 MNHEY, CDR2 SMNVEV (reference sequence). This CDR3 is built from 13 residues. The CDR3 DNA is TGTGCCAGCAGCGCCGACCCGCAGCAGACCCAGTACTTC. Its translation is CASSADPQQTQYF.

The chain uses TRBV5-4 and TRBJ1-6; no firm D call. The CDR3 is made up of 15 amino acids. Looked up from germline, CDR1 is SGHNT and CDR2 is YYREEE (reference sequence). The V and J ends lost 4 bases and 8 bases respectively, with 16 bases between them. The CDR3 sequence is CASSRSAVLDSPLHF. As DNA, the CDR3 is TGTGCCAGCAGCCGTTCCGCAGTTCTGGATTCACCCCTCCACTTT.

In its sample, this clonotype was seen a few times. This chain uses TRBV6-2 or TRBV6-3 with TRBJ2-5, with TRBD2 identical over 8 bases. Trimming removed 6 bases from V and 0 bases from J; junction bases left unmatched: 6. Germline assignment: CDR1 MNHEY and CDR2 SVGEGT. The CDR3 covers 15 residues. The CDR3 nucleotides read TGTGCCAGCAGGCGACTAGCGAGGGACCAAGAGACCCAGTACTTC. As protein: CASRRLARDQETQYF.

This clonotype was counted ten times or more. The chain is built from TRBV10-3 and TRBJ2-1; D call uncertain. V lost 4 bases and J 9 bases, leaving 7 bases between the germline ends. This CDR3 has 11 amino acids. Looked up from germline, CDR1 is ENHRY and CDR2 is SYGVKD. The CDR3 nucleotides are TGTGCCATCAGTGTCGGTAGTGAGCAGTTCTTC. This sequence encodes CAISVGSEQFF.

The J gene is TRBJ2-7, the V gene TRBV7-9; 10 nucleotides agree with TRBD1. CDR3 length: 17 amino acids. Trimming took 5 bases from V and 1 from J; bases not matched to a gene: 11. Germline V CDR1 and CDR2: SEHNR, FQNEAQ (reference sequence). CDR3 sequence reads: CASSLRADRGPSYEQYF. The DNA for the CDR3 is TGTGCCAGCAGCCTACGCGCCGACAGGGGGCCATCCTACGAGCAGTACTTC.

The chain carries TRBV6-1 and TRBJ2-7, with D possibly matching TRBD1 (6 bases). The CDR3 contains 15 residues. Germline values: CDR1 MNHNS, CDR2 SASEGT. V dropped 4 bases and J dropped 2 bases, with 15 bases sitting between them. The DNA for the CDR3 is TGTGCCAGCAGTGTAAACACAGGGCCTCCCTACGAGCAGTACTTC. Translation gives CASSVNTGPPYEQYF.

This clonotype was picked up a small number of times. The V call is TRBV27, the J call TRBJ2-3, with TRBD2 as a possible D gene (6 bases). V gave up 3 bases and J gave up 3 bases, with 10 bases separating them. This CDR3 region has 14 residues. From germline, CDR1 is MNHEY and CDR2 SMNVEV (reference sequence). In DNA form, the CDR3 reads TGTGCCAGCAGTTTGTTTGCGGGGACAGATACGCAGTATTTT. Translation gives CASSLFAGTDTQYF.

V and J are TRBV4-3 and TRBJ1-5, with D possibly TRBD1 on 5 matching bases. V was clipped by 1 base and J by 2 bases, with 15 bases between them. This CDR3 contains 17 residues. Germline V lookup: CDR1 LGHNA, CDR2 YSLEER. The CDR3 region is CASSQGAGSVGNQPQHF. The DNA for the CDR3 is TGCGCCAGCAGCCAAGGGGCAGGGAGTGTTGGCAATCAGCCCCAGCATTTT.